The clone carrying this T cell receptor (beta chain) was detected once. The antigen is not known. The CDR3 contains 16 residues. Trimming removed 6 bases from V and 3 bases from J; junction bases left unmatched: 8. From germline, CDR1 is SQVTM and CDR2 ANQGSEA. The data belong to a study of cytomegalovirus exposure and HLA in healthy donors. The primer mix had 60 Vbeta and 13 Jbeta primers. The assay was immunoSEQ multiplex PCR, and TCRdb's table has in-frame clones only and misses some. The sample holds about 120,000 clones, around 80% seen once. Overall study findings and caveats: Per a prior analysis, the majority of TCR beta V segments were productive roughly 87% or roughly 30% of the time. V- and J-gene trimming in TCR beta was tied to a missense DCLRE1C variant by an analysis performed later.

Sequenced: PBMCs. The chain uses TRBV29-1 and TRBJ2-2, with TRBD1 matching over 12 bases. The receptor was isolated from a man aged 50 to 60 in good health and CMV-seronegative. CDR3 sequence: CSVPGQGAGDTGELFF. For the CDR3, the DNA is TGCAGCGTACCGGGACAGGGGGCAGGCGACACCGGGGAGCTGTTTTTT.